This TCR beta chain was recovered during a study of blood T cell repertoires in COVID-19. Study-wide background: Italy, Spain and the United States were the sources of the convalescent and acute COVID-19 samples.

Per the original data handling: Counts of nucleated cells, estimated from reference gene primer amplification, were obtained. Using immunoSEQ multiplex PCR, the repertoire was profiled, and TCRdb retains in-frame clones only, with some absent. D and trimming were read from the DNA, whereas the V and J calls and clone size are those reported in that table. The repertoire holds under 250,000 clones, with roughly 86% as singletons. Categorization into cohorts depended on clinical history that participants reported. V was trimmed by 2 bases and J by 2 bases, leaving 12 bases between them. CDR1 is LGHDT, CDR2 YNNKEL, per germline (reference sequence). The CDR3 has 16 residues.

The source material was PBMCs or T cells enriched from blood (not recorded which). This clonotype was obtained from a woman in her 30s with acute COVID-19. J is TRBJ2-2 and V is TRBV3-1 (or the pseudogene TRBV3-2); possibly TRBD1 for D (6 bases). CDR3 bases: TGTGCCAGCAGCCAATCCAGGGGACAAAACACCGGGGAGCTGTTTTTT. Its protein product is CASSQSRGQNTGELFF.